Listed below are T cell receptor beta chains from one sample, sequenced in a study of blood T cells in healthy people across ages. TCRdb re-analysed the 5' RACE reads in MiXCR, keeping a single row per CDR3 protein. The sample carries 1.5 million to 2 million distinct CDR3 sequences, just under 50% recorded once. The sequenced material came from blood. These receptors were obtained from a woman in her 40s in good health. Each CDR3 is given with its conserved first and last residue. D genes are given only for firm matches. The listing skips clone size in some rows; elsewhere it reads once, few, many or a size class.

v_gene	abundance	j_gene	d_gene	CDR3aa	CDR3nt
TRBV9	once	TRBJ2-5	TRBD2	CASSVSTSGAETQYF	TGTGCCAGCAGCGTATCGACTAGCGGGGCAGAGACCCAGTACTTC
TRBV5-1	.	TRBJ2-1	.	CASSLLGPESSYNEQFF	TGCGCCAGCAGCTTGCTAGGTCCGGAAAGCTCCTACAATGAGCAGTTCTTC
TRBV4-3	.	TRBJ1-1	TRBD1	CASSQEGDRDTEAFF	TGCGCCAGCAGCCAAGAGGGAGACAGGGACACTGAAGCTTTCTTT
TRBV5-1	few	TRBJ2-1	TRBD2	CASSPTSGVQGEQFF	TGCGCCAGCAGCCCTACTAGCGGGGTCCAGGGCGAGCAGTTCTTC
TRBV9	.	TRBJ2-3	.	CASSAGSQSESDTQYF	TGTGCCAGCAGCGCCGGTTCCCAAAGCGAGTCAGATACGCAGTATTTT
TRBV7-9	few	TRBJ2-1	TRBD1	CASSPPDRGAHNEQFF	TGTGCCAGCAGCCCACCCGACAGGGGGGCCCACAATGAGCAGTTCTTC
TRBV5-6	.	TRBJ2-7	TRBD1	CASSWTADRGNEQYF	TGTGCCAGCAGCTGGACGGCCGACAGGGGGAACGAGCAGTACTTC
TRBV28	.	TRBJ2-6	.	CASSVDGFGANVLTF	TGTGCCAGCAGTGTGGACGGGTTTGGGGCCAACGTCCTGACTTTC
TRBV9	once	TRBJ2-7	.	CASSQRVQGFHEQYF	TGTGCCAGCAGCCAAAGGGTCCAGGGATTCCACGAGCAGTACTTC
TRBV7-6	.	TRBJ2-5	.	CASSLGGLTGGQETQYF	TGTGCCAGCAGCTTAGGGGGTTTAACTGGGGGTCAAGAGACCCAGTACTTC
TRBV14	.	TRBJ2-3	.	CASSRITGRRTNTQYF	TGTGCCAGCAGCCGGATTACAGGGAGAAGGACAAATACGCAGTATTTT
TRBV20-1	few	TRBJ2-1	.	CSARAGVREQFF	TGCAGTGCTAGAGCCGGGGTCAGGGAGCAGTTCTTC
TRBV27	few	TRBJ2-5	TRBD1	CASSPTGVPETQYF	TGTGCCAGCAGTCCTACAGGGGTCCCAGAGACCCAGTACTTC
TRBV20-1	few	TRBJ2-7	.	CSARDFRQETTYEQYF	TGCAGTGCTAGAGATTTTAGGCAGGAAACCACCTACGAGCAGTACTTC
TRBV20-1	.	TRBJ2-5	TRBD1	CSAGDRTGAQETQYF	TGCAGTGCCGGAGACCGAACAGGGGCTCAAGAGACCCAGTACTTC
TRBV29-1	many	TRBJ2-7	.	CSVEVQGTYEQYF	TGCAGCGTTGAAGTACAGGGTACCTACGAGCAGTACTTC
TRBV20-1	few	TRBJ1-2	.	CSARVRDPKAGYGYTF	TGCAGTGCTAGAGTCCGGGACCCAAAAGCCGGCTATGGCTACACCTTC
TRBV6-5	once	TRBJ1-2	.	CASTEASANYSYTF	TGTGCCAGCACCGAGGCATCAGCTAACTATAGCTACACCTTC
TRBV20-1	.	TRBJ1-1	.	CSARPAGEWTEAFF	TGCAGTGCTAGGCCGGCGGGGGAGTGGACTGAAGCTTTCTTT
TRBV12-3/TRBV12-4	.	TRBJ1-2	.	CASSLVASANYGYTF	TGTGCCAGCAGTTTGGTAGCCTCGGCAAACTATGGCTACACCTTC
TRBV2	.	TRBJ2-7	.	CASSELGPGEQYF	TGTGCCAGCAGTGAACTAGGACCTGGCGAGCAGTACTTC
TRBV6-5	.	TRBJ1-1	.	CASRPVGSGIYTEALF	.
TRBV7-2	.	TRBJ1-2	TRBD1	CASSSRPGTGSYGYTF	TGTGCCAGCAGCTCACGTCCCGGGACAGGGAGCTATGGCTACACCTTC
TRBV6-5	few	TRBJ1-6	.	CASSYGSAWEYYNSPLHF	TGTGCCAGCAGTTACGGGTCTGCATGGGAGTACTATAATTCACCCCTCCACTTT
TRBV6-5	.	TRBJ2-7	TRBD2	CAGSLAGGHYNEQYF	TGTGCCGGCAGTCTAGCGGGGGGCCACTACAATGAGCAGTACTTC
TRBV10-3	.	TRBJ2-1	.	CAIRGEYNEQFF	TGTGCCATCAGGGGCGAGTACAATGAGCAGTTCTTC
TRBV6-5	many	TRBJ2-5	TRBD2	CASRGLAGGQETQYF	TGTGCCAGCAGAGGACTAGCGGGGGGGCAAGAGACCCAGTACTTC
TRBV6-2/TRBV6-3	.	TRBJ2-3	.	CASSYRSTSTDTQYF	TGTGCCAGCAGTTACAGGAGCACTAGCACAGATACGCAGTATTTT
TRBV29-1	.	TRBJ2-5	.	CSVEALGETQYF	TGCAGCGTTGAAGCCCTCGGGGAGACCCAGTACTTC
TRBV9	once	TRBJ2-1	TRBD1	CASSVGGGTGEQFF	TGTGCCAGCAGCGTAGGGGGGGGGACAGGGGAGCAGTTCTTC
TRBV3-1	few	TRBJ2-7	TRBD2	CASSHSIERLAGNYEQYF	TGTGCCAGCAGCCATAGTATAGAAAGACTAGCGGGGAACTACGAGCAGTACTTC
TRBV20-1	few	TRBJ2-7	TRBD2	CSAKRGGRYEQYF	TGCAGTGCAAAGCGGGGGGGCCGATACGAGCAGTACTTC
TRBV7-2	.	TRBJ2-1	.	CASSLSGYYNEQFF	TGTGCCAGCAGCCTTTCGGGATATTACAATGAGCAGTTCTTC
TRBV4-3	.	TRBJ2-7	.	CASSQTQYYEQYF	TGCGCCAGCAGCCAAACACAGTACTACGAGCAGTACTTC
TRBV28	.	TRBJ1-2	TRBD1	CASSPGQTVYGYTF	TGTGCCAGCAGCCCGGGACAGACCGTCTATGGCTACACCTTC
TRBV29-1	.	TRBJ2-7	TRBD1	CSVAGTGSNEQYF	TGCAGCGTTGCCGGGACAGGGTCCAATGAGCAGTACTTC
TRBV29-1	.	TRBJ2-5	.	CSVEEGVLYQETQYF	TGCAGCGTTGAAGAGGGGGTGCTGTATCAAGAGACCCAGTACTTC
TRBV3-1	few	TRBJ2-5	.	CASSQDRGQEETQYF	TGTGCCAGCAGCCAAGACCGGGGGCAAGAAGAGACCCAGTACTTC